This TCR beta chain is drawn from a study of blood T cell repertoires in COVID-19. The CDR3 consists of 13 residues. Per germline, CDR1 LNHDA and CDR2 SQIVND (reference sequence). V lost 5 bases, J lost 8 bases, and 8 bases stayed unmatched. Study processing details: How many nucleated cells were present was estimated from reference gene primer amplification. The method was immunoSEQ multiplex PCR; TCRdb's version includes in-frame clones alone and lacks a portion of them. That table gives V, J and clone size, and the DNA gave D and trimming. Of roughly 100,000 clones in the sample, around 90% were seen once.

Sequenced sample: peripheral blood. V gene TRBV19 combines with J gene TRBJ1-2; 7 nucleotides line up with TRBD1. The origin of this receptor is a woman over 75 in a cohort sampled during active COVID-19. The CDR3: CASSLGQTLGYTF. In DNA form, the CDR3 reads TGTGCCAGTAGTTTGGGACAGACCTTGGGCTACACCTTC. Complete variable domain (other parts from reference TRBV19 and TRBJ1-2): DGGITQSPKYLFRKEGQNVTLSCEQNLNHDAMYWYRQDPGQGLRLIYYSQIVNDFQKGDIAEGYSVSREKKESFPLTVTSAQKNPTAFYLCASSLGQTLGYTFGSGTRLTVV.